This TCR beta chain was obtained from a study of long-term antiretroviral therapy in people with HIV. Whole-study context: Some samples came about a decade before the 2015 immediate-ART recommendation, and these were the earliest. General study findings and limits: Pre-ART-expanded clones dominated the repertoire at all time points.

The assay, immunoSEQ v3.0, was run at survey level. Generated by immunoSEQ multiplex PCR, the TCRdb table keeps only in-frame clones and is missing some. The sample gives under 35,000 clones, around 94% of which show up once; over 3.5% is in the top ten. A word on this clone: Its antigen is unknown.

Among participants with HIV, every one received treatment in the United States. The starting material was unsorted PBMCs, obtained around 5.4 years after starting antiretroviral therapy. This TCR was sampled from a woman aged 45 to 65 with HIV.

This CDR3 reads CASSLLASGGPSYTGELFF. DNA of the CDR3: TGTGCCAGCAGTTTACTAGCTAGCGGGGGGCCGTCGTACACCGGGGAGCTGTTTTTT. The chain employs TRBV27 and TRBJ2-2, with 11 bases lining up with TRBD2. Germline V gene lookup returns CDR1 MNHEY and CDR2 SMNVEV (reference sequence). V dropped 2 bases and J dropped 3; count of bases not matched to a gene: 11. The CDR3 spans 19 residues.